The 18 T cell receptor beta chains listed next were all sequenced from one sample in a study of blood T cell repertoires in COVID-19. Repertoires were generated with immunoSEQ multiplex PCR, while TCRdb's copy carries only in-frame clones and drops some. The sample lists 90,000 to 120,000 clones, 75% to 95% occurring once. The sample consisted of peripheral blood. Every receptor here comes from a young woman with acute or convalescent COVID-19.

The V and J genes are TRBV7-2 and TRBJ1-6; 8 bases match TRBD1. Per the germline V gene, CDR1 is SGHTA and CDR2 is FQGNSA. Trimming took 0 bases from V and 8 from J; bases not matched to a gene: 9. This CDR3 region has 17 residues. The chain's CDR3 is CASSLAGGTGGDSPLHF. In nucleotides, the CDR3 is TGTGCCAGCAGCTTAGCGGGGGGGACAGGCGGGGATTCACCCCTCCACTTT. The full variable domain, with the rest looked up from reference TRBV7-2 and TRBJ1-6, is GAGVSQSPSNKVTEKGKDVELRCDPISGHTALYWYRQSLGQGLEFLIYFQGNSAPDKSGLPSDRFSAERTGGSVSTLTIQRTQQEDSAVYLCASSLAGGTGGDSPLHFGNGTRLTVT.

The chain is built from TRBV6-5 and TRBJ2-7, with D possibly TRBD1 on 6 matching bases. Per the germline V gene, CDR1 is MNHEY and CDR2 is SVGAGI. The CDR3 contains 14 residues. The V end lost 2 bases, the J end lost 4 bases, and 12 bases lay between the germline ends. CDR3 protein: CASSYKRTEYEQYF. CDR3 nucleotide sequence: TGTGCCAGCAGTTACAAGCGGACAGAGTACGAGCAGTACTTC.

The chain links TRBV9 to TRBJ1-4, with TRBD1 matching 9 bases. After removal of 5 bases from V and 5 bases from J, the junction contained 7 bases not matched to a gene. The CDR3 length is 15 residues. Germline CDR1 SGDLS, CDR2 YYNGEE. The CDR3 loop is CASSASGTGNEKLFF. Written as DNA, the CDR3 is TGTGCCAGCAGTGCATCCGGGACAGGGAATGAAAAACTGTTTTTT.

This chain uses TRBV4-3 with TRBJ1-2, with D perhaps TRBD1 (6 bases). In germline, CDR1 is LGHNA, CDR2 YSLEER. The germline V and J ends were trimmed by 1 base and 8 bases, with 17 bases remaining between them. The CDR3 consists of 15 residues. The CDR3 reads CASSQGATGVYGYTF. The CDR3 coding sequence is TGCGCCAGCAGCCAAGGCGCGACAGGTGTTTACGGCTACACCTTC.

The chain links TRBV25-1 to TRBJ1-3, with TRBD1 identical over 9 bases. The junction had 6 bases not matched to a gene; V was cut back by 0 bases and J by 3 bases. The CDR3 sequence is 17 residues long. Germline-derived CDR1 and CDR2 are MGHDK and SYGVNS. The CDR3 region has the DNA TGTGCCAGCAGTGAATATATCGGACAGGGGAATGGAAACACCATATATTTT. Amino acid sequence: CASSEYIGQGNGNTIYF.

This sequence joins TRBV4-3 and TRBJ2-7, with D perhaps matching TRBD1 (5 bases). The CDR3 length is 13 residues. V lost 3 bases to trimming and J lost 3 bases, with 9 bases between them. CDR1 is LGHNA and CDR2 is YSLEER in the germline V gene. CDR3 in DNA: TGCGCCAGCAGCCAGGACATTAGCTACGAGCAGTACTTC. Its protein is CASSQDISYEQYF.

The chain has TRBV14 and TRBJ1-1, with D uncertain. Germline V gene lookup returns CDR1 SGHDN and CDR2 FVKESK. The CDR3 runs 14 residues. Trimming removed 3 bases at V and 4 bases at J, with 12 bases between. The chain's CDR3 is CASSQAKGGTEAFF. The CDR3 DNA reads as TGTGCCAGCAGCCAGGCGAAAGGCGGCACTGAAGCTTTCTTT.

This clone was counted only a few times. The rearrangement uses TRBV7-8 and TRBJ1-2; D not resolved. Germline-derived CDR1 and CDR2 are SGHVS and FQNEAQ. This CDR3 comprises 15 residues. The V end was cut by 1 base, the J end by 4 bases, with 13 bases between. In DNA form, the CDR3 reads TGTGCCAGCAGCTTAGACAATCCGAGACTCTATGGCTACACCTTC. Residues: CASSLDNPRLYGYTF.

The V call is TRBV6-5, the J call TRBJ2-3; possible D gene TRBD2, 6 bases. Trimming pared 0 bases from V and 4 bases from J, leaving 11 bases between. CDR1 MNHEY and CDR2 SVGAGI come from the germline V gene. The CDR3 extends over 15 amino acids. DNA of the CDR3: TGTGCCAGCAGTTACTCAGGGGAGGTTGCAGATACGCAGTATTTT. Translating it yields CASSYSGEVADTQYF.

CDR3: CASSYSRRGGTDTQYF. As DNA, the CDR3 is TGTGCCAGCAGTTACTCACGGCGGGGGGGCACAGATACGCAGTATTTT. The rearrangement joins TRBV6-6 to TRBJ2-3; 8 positions agree with TRBD2. From germline, CDR1 is MNHNY and CDR2 SVGAGI (reference sequence). Losses at the gene ends were 0 bases for V and 1 base for J; bases not matched to a gene: 3. The CDR3 length is 16 residues.

This chain connects TRBV6-5 to TRBJ2-3, with 12 bases that match TRBD2. The CDR3 runs to 14 residues. Germline V gives CDR1 MNHEY, CDR2 SVGAGI. Trimming cost V 7 bases and J 9 bases; bases outside gene matches: 8. The CDR3, as DNA: TGTGCCAGCAAGAGACTAGCGGGAGTGGACACGCAGTATTTT. Translation: CASKRLAGVDTQYF.

This chain uses TRBV7-9 with TRBJ2-1; tentatively, D is TRBD1 (6 bases). The CDR3 is 18 amino acids. The V end was cut by 2 bases, the J end by 10 bases, with 27 bases between. From germline, CDR1 is SEHNR and CDR2 FQNEAQ (reference sequence). CDR3 DNA: TGTGCCAGCAGCTTACAACAAACAGGGCGCGCCGGGGTCTGGGAGCAGTTCTTC. Its protein is CASSLQQTGRAGVWEQFF.

This chain uses TRBV4-3 with TRBJ2-7; 9 bases match TRBD1. J lost 0 bases, V lost 1 base, and 1 base had no gene match. The CDR3 has 15 residues. In germline, CDR1 is LGHNA, CDR2 YSLEER. The CDR3 DNA is TGCGCCAGCAGCCAAGGGACAGGGGCCTCCTACGAGCAGTACTTC. This encodes CASSQGTGASYEQYF.

This clone was observed a handful of times. This chain uses TRBV7-9 with TRBJ1-5; D may be TRBD1 (5 bases). The CDR3 is 14 residues long. Germline values: CDR1 SEHNR, CDR2 FQNEAQ (reference sequence). V was trimmed by 3 bases and J by 1 base, leaving 7 bases between them. The CDR3 spells CASSFAGSNQPQHF. CDR3 DNA sequence: TGTGCCAGCAGCTTTGCAGGGAGCAATCAGCCCCAGCATTTT.

The J gene is TRBJ2-5, the V gene TRBV4-1, with a possible D match to TRBD1 (6 bases). V lost 3 bases and J lost 2, with 13 bases in between. The CDR3 is 15 residues long. Per the germline V gene, CDR1 is MGHRA and CDR2 is YSYEKL. The CDR3 coding sequence is TGCGCCAGCAGCCAGGGGAGAAGGGGGCAAGAGACCCAGTACTTC. Protein sequence: CASSQGRRGQETQYF.

The J gene is TRBJ1-1, the V gene TRBV5-4; D not certain. CDR3 length: 12 amino acids. The germline CDR1 and CDR2 sequences are SGHNT and YYREEE (reference sequence). The V end lost 3 bases, the J end lost 5 bases, and 8 bases lay between the germline ends. CDR3 region: CASSSRGTEAFF. The CDR3 bases are TGTGCCAGCAGCTCCCGGGGAACTGAAGCTTTCTTT.

The table lists this clone with a few counts. The genes are TRBV29-1 and TRBJ1-5, with D maybe TRBD1 (6 bases). Germline V lookup: CDR1 SQVTM, CDR2 ANQGSEA. Trimming removed 6 bases from V and 3 bases from J, with 12 bases in between. There are 13 residues in the CDR3. CDR3 nucleotide sequence: TGCAGCGTCCGAGGGGGTTACAATCAGCCCCAGCATTTT. Translated, it gives CSVRGGYNQPQHF.

CDR3 DNA sequence: TGTGCCAGCAGTACCGGGACAGGGACCTATAATTCACCCCTCCACTTT. It translates to CASSTGTGTYNSPLHF. The chain has TRBV27 and TRBJ1-6; 9 bases match TRBD1. Germline values: CDR1 MNHEY, CDR2 SMNVEV (reference sequence). After removal of 5 bases from V and 2 bases from J, the junction contained 4 bases not matched to a gene. This CDR3 region has 16 residues.